A selection of T cell receptor beta chains follows, all from one sample in a study of technical replicates of blood from a handful of donors. Sequenced by immunoSEQ multiplex PCR; TCRdb stores in-frame clones only, minus some. The sample lists 50,000 to 60,000 clones; 91% were seen once. What was sequenced was PBMCs. These receptors were taken from a human donor in good health. Some clones in this sample may be carry-over from other donors' samples. Each CDR3 is given with its conserved first and last residue. A D gene is named only where the DNA matches it firmly. Not all rows give a size; the values are once, few, many and, for expanded clones, a class.

J gene,V gene,clone size,D gene,CDR3 DNA,CDR3 protein
TRBJ1-2,TRBV18,.,TRBD1,TGTGCCAGCTCACCAAATAAGCTAGGACAGGGAGGCGACTATGGCTACACCTTC,CASSPNKLGQGGDYGYTF
TRBJ1-6,TRBV4-2,.,TRBD1,TGTGCCAGCAGCCAAGACTCTGCGGGACAGGGTCTTTCACCCCTCCACTTT,CASSQDSAGQGLSPLHF
TRBJ2-7,TRBV6-6,.,.,TGTGCCAGCAGTCTAAACTACGAGCAGTACTTC,CASSLNYEQYF
TRBJ2-5,TRBV5-1,.,.,TGCGCCAGCCGAGCCTCGGGGGTCGGGGAGACCCAGTACTTC,CASRASGVGETQYF
TRBJ2-1,TRBV5-6,once,TRBD2,TGTGCCAGCACCCTCGGGGGGGGCCGCTACTCCTACAATGAGCAGTTCTTC,CASTLGGGRYSYNEQFF
TRBJ1-5,TRBV7-2,.,TRBD1,TGTGCCAGCAGCTTAGGGAGATCAGGGGGACAGCCCCAGCATTTT,CASSLGRSGGQPQHF
TRBJ2-1,TRBV28,.,TRBD1,TGTGCCAGCAGTTTAGGGACAGGGGGTTACAATGAGCAGTTCTTC,CASSLGTGGYNEQFF
TRBJ1-2,TRBV5-1,.,.,TGCGCCAGCAGCCCGGACACAAACTATGGCTACACCTTC,CASSPDTNYGYTF
TRBJ1-2,TRBV5-5,.,TRBD1,TGTGCCAGCAGCTTGGAGCAGGGGGCCGGTGGCTACACCTTC,CASSLEQGAGGYTF
TRBJ2-5,TRBV29-1,.,.,TGCAGCGTTGAAGCTCCGGACTCCGCAGAAGAGACCCAGTACTTC,CSVEAPDSAEETQYF
TRBJ2-7,TRBV18,.,TRBD1,TGTGCCAGCTCACCGGGTGGGACAGGCTACGAGCAGTACTTC,CASSPGGTGYEQYF
TRBJ1-1,TRBV7-3,.,.,TGTGCCAGCAGCCCCGGAGGAAACACTGAAGCTTTCTTT,CASSPGGNTEAFF
TRBJ1-1,TRBV5-5,.,TRBD1,TGTGCCAGCAGGTGGACAGGGCCAACTGAAGCTTTCTTT,CASRWTGPTEAFF
TRBJ1-4,TRBV7-8,.,.,TGTGCCAGCAGCTTAGACACGGGAAAAAATGAAAAACTGTTTTTT,CASSLDTGKNEKLFF
TRBJ1-6,TRBV13,.,.,TGTGCCAGCAGCTTGGGAGACGATAATTCACCCCTCCACTTT,CASSLGDDNSPLHF
TRBJ2-7,TRBV7-3,.,TRBD2,TGTGCCAGCAGTCGGACTAGCGGGAGTGGGTACGAGCAGTACTTC,CASSRTSGSGYEQYF
TRBJ2-1,TRBV21-1,once,.,TGTGCCAGCAGCAAAGAGACTAGCCGTAGGTTCTCCTACAATGAGCAGTTCTTC,CASSKETSRRFSYNEQFF
TRBJ1-5,TRBV4-1,.,TRBD1,TGCGCCAGCAGCCAAGAGGACAGGGGTAGCCAGCCCCAGCATTTT,CASSQEDRGSQPQHF
TRBJ2-5,TRBV6-6,.,.,TGTGCCAGCAGTTATGCCCAACAGGAGACCCAGTACTTC,CASSYAQQETQYF
TRBJ1-4,TRBV4-2,.,.,TGTGCCAGCAGCCAAATTCGGGGGTATGCGGCTAATGAAAAACTGTTTTTT,CASSQIRGYAANEKLFF
TRBJ2-5,TRBV18,.,.,TGTGCCAGCTCGGAACAGGGATGGGAGACCCAGTACTTC,CASSEQGWETQYF
TRBJ2-7,TRBV5-1,.,.,TGCGCCAGCAGCTTATCGACAAGCGATGGGGCGCAGTACTTC,CASSLSTSDGAQYF
TRBJ1-5,TRBV4-1,.,.,TGCGCCAGCAGCGAAAGTTGGACAGCCATAGGGCCCCAGCATTTT,CASSESWTAIGPQHF
TRBJ2-5,TRBV30,.,.,TGTGCCTGGCAACCGTTACCCACACAAGAGACCCAGTACTTC,CAWQPLPTQETQYF
TRBJ1-2,TRBV27,.,.,TGTGCCAGCAGTTTAGGGACACACTATGGCTACACCTTC,CASSLGTHYGYTF